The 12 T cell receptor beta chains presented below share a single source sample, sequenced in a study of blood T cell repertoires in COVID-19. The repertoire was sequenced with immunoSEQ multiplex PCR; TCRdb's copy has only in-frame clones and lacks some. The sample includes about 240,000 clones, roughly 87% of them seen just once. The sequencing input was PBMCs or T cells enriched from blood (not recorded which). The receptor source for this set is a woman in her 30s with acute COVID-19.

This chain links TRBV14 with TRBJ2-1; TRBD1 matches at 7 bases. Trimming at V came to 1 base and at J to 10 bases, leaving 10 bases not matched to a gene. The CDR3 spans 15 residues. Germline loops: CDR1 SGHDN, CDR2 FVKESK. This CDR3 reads CASSQVAGTEREQFF. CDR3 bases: TGTGCCAGCAGCCAAGTAGCCGGGACAGAGAGGGAGCAGTTCTTC. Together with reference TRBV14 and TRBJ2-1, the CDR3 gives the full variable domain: EAGVTQFPSHSVIEKGQTVTLRCDPISGHDNLYWYRRVMGKEIKFLLHFVKESKQDESGMPNNRFLAERTGGTYSTLKVQPAELEDSGVYFCASSQVAGTEREQFFGPGTRLTVL.

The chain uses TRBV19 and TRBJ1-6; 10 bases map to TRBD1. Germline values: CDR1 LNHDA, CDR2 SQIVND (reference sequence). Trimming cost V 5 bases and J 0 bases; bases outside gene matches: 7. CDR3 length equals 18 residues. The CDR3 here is CASSPRTGGSSYNSPLHF. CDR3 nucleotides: TGTGCCAGTAGTCCTCGGACAGGGGGGAGCTCCTATAATTCACCCCTCCACTTT.

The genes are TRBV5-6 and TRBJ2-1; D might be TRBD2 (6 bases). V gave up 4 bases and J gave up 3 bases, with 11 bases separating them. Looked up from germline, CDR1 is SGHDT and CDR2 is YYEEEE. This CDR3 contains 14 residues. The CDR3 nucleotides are TGTGCCAGCAGCGCCGGGACTTTCTACAATGAGCAGTTCTTC. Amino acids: CASSAGTFYNEQFF. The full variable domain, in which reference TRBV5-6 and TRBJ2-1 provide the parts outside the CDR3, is DAGVTQSPTHLIKTRGQQVTLRCSPKSGHDTVSWYQQALGQGPQFIFQYYEEEERQRGNFPDRFSGHQFPNYSSELNVNALLLGDSALYLCASSAGTFYNEQFFGPGTRLTVL.

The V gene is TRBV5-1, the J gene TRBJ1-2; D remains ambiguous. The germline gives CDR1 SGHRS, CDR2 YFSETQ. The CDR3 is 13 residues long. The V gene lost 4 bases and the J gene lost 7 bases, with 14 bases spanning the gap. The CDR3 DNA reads TGCGCCAGCAGCGGATTAGACATTGGTGGCTACACCTTC. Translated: CASSGLDIGGYTF.

Here the CDR3 reads CASSFPGNTEAFF. The CDR3 DNA reads as TGCGCCAGCAGCTTCCCAGGGAACACTGAAGCTTTCTTT. The chain has TRBV5-1 and TRBJ1-1; D is uncertain. Germline V gene data show CDR1 as SGHRS and CDR2 as YFSETQ. V was clipped by 2 bases and J by 1 base, with 6 bases between them. The CDR3 sequence is 13 residues long.

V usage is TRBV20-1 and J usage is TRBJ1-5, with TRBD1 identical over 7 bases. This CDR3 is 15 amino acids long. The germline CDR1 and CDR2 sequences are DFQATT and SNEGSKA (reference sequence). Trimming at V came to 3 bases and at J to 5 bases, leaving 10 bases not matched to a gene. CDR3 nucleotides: TGCAGTGCTAGTCCCTTTTTAGGGGGCGATCAGCCCCAGCATTTT. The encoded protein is CSASPFLGGDQPQHF.

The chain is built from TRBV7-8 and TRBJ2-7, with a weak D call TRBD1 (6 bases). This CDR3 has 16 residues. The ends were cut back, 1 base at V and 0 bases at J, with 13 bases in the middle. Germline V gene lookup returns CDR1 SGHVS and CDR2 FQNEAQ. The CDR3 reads CASSLGPGTPSYEQYF. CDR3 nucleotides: TGTGCCAGCAGCTTAGGTCCCGGGACACCCTCCTACGAGCAGTACTTC.

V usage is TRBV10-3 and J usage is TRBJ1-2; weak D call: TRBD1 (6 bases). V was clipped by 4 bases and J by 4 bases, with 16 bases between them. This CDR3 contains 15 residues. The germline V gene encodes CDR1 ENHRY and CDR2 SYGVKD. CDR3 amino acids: CAISVVRGISYGYTF. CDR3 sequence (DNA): TGTGCCATCAGTGTAGTCAGGGGTATTAGCTATGGCTACACCTTC.

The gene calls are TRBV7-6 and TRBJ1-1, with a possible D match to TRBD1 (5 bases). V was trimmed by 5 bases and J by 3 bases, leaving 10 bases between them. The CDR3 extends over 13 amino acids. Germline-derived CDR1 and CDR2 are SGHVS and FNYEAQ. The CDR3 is CASSRTTDTEAFF. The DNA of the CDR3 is TGTGCCAGCAGCCGGACAACGGACACTGAAGCTTTCTTT.

The CDR3 bases are TGTGCCTGGAGTGCAGGGTGGGATCAGCCCCAGCATTTT. This translates into CAWSAGWDQPQHF. The chain recombines TRBV30 with TRBJ1-5; TRBD1 might be the D (5 bases). Germline V lookup: CDR1 GTSNPN, CDR2 SVGIG (reference sequence). V gave up 1 base and J gave up 5 bases, with 9 bases separating them. The CDR3 spans 13 residues.

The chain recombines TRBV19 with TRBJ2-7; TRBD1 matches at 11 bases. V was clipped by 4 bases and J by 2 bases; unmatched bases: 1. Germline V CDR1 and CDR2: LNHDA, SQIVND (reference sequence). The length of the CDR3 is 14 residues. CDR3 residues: CASSRTGGPYEQYF. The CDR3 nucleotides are TGTGCCAGTAGTAGGACAGGGGGCCCCTACGAGCAGTACTTC.

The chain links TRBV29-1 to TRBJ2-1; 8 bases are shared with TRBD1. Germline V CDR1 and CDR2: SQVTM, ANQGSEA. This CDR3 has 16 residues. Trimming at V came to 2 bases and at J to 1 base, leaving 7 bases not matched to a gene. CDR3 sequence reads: CSVEWAQGESYNEQFF. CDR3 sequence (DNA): TGCAGCGTTGAATGGGCACAGGGGGAATCCTACAATGAGCAGTTCTTC.